The text below deals with one TCR beta chain. This clonotype was seen a few times. The clone's antigen remains unknown. No base quality information exists; no much larger clone differs at one position. Every donor was a healthy Caucasian. This record comes from a study of identical twins (dated by TCRdb to the mid-2010s). About the investigation overall: The study deep-sequenced TCR alpha and beta repertoires from monozygotic twins, unrelated adults of various ages and cord blood to test whether fetal clonotypes persist. To rule out contamination, replicate twin experiments were performed at different times with different library preparation protocols. Overall results and qualifications from the work: In monozygotic twins, out-of-frame TCR alpha sharing was systematically underestimated by recombination models, although the models agreed with sharing between unrelated individuals. The excess sharing between twins in beta out-of-frame sequences was weaker because fewer shared sequences reduced the signal-to-noise ratio. Invariant T cells such as MAIT and iNKT could partly confound zero-insertion analyses, although diverse VJ usage argued against such confounding for most clonotypes. Abundant cord blood beta clonotypes carried fewer insertions; young adult naive repertoires showed a weaker similar trend, while memory repertoires showed none. Because the same donors could not be followed over many years, the conclusions relied on cross-sectional statistical analysis. Compared with coincidental sharing between unrelated individuals, out-of-frame TCR alpha sequences shared between twins showed an excess of sequences with low generation probability.

From cysteine to phenylalanine, the CDR3 is 15 amino acids long. Only the CDR3 portion is preserved as DNA: 45 bases, with reading frame beginning at the first base. At the junction V is shortened by 6 bases and J by 0 bases, with 12 bases in between. The method was 5' RACE. Sequencer: Illumina HiSeq 2000. Template switching added a universal primer binding site, and the final cDNA carried a unique molecular identifier that allowed TCR cDNA molecules to be counted accurately. Specific primers in the conserved constant-segment region were used to synthesize first-strand cDNA for the TCR alpha and beta chains. To control for contamination, each cDNA library was double barcoded with a SMART-Mk sample barcode plus Illumina barcodes. TruSeq adapter sequences, together with Illumina sample barcodes, were added in two successive PCR steps. TCR alpha and beta cDNA libraries were sequenced on the Illumina HiSeq platform with custom primers. Regarding the original processing steps: Unique molecular identifiers were extracted from raw reads with MiGEC, and CDR3 positions were determined with MiXCR. For each individual, recombination models were inferred using an EM algorithm with the repgenHMM and IGoR tools. The tcR package in R was used for shared clonotype analysis, with sharing normalized by the product of cloneset sizes. To study raw recombination free of thymic and clonal selection effects, out-of-frame nonproductive sequences were analyzed. Using fastp at Q25 and MiXCR, TCRdb reprocessed the public reads and kept productive beta chains. For every CDR3 protein sequence, its rows merge into one entry that carries the most common genes and DNA. V and J calls and clone size were set by TCRdb, not the authors. For this sample there are 1.5 million to 2 million distinct CDR3 sequences; under 35% appear just once. About 0.25% of the sample goes to the ten largest clones.

Recombination linked TRBV12-3 or TRBV12-4 to TRBJ2-1; the D gene cannot be resolved reliably. The source of this sequence is a newborn girl in good health. The sequencing sample was made of cord blood. The DNA sequence is given as TGTGCCAGCAGGACGTCAGCGAGCTCCTACAATGAGCAGTTCTTC. Translated, this gives CASRTSASSYNEQFF.